This TCR beta chain was captured by sequencing in a study of early T cells in non-severe SARS-CoV-2 infection. Study summary: Chains stayed unpaired after sequencing of bulk RNA from unsorted whole blood.

Researchers attached unique molecular identifiers to individual cDNA molecules. Each CDR3 protein is one row after TCRdb ran MiXCR on the 5' RACE reads. The sample contains roughly 51,000 distinct CDR3 sequences, around 8.3% of which appear only once. Ten or more counts support this clonotype. The antigen is undetermined. Deletions cut 0 bases from V and 2 bases from J, with 16 bases between. Per the germline V gene, CDR1 is DFQATT and CDR2 is SNEGSKA (reference sequence). CDR3 length: 16 amino acids. Study results and limitations: The VDJdb matching leaned toward anti-spike CD8 responses and overlooked private and CD4 specificities.

Sequencing used whole blood, obtained at baseline. The chain employs TRBV20-1 and TRBJ1-1; D gene unclear. The clonotype was recovered from an adult who was a healthcare worker with PCR-confirmed SARS-CoV-2 infection or an uninfected control (not recorded which). CDR3 sequence: CSARDRLSPDNTEAFF. CDR3 sequence (DNA): TGCAGTGCTAGAGATAGACTCTCGCCTGACAACACTGAAGCTTTCTTT.